This T cell receptor (beta chain) derives from a study of blood T cells in healthy people across ages. General study points: Total diversity from one million sequenced T cells was likely underestimated.

This clonotype was picked up a small number of times. Its antigen is not known. PCR was performed a second time for roughly 6 to 12 cycles using a sample-barcoded 5' primer and a J-beta primer mix. Each cDNA molecule carried a tag from a template-switch adaptor that contained 12 random nucleotides. MiXCR, applied by TCRdb to the 5' RACE reads, yields one record per CDR3 protein. The sample lists hundreds of thousands of distinct CDR3 sequences, roughly 50% occurring once. This CDR3 has 15 amino acids. The germline V gene has CDR1 SEHNR and CDR2 FQNEAQ (reference sequence). The ends were cut back, 2 bases at V and 3 bases at J, with 11 bases in the middle.

This clonotype was obtained from a man in his fifties or sixties in good health. Material for sequencing was blood. The chain employs TRBV7-9 and TRBJ1-5, with D unclear. The CDR3 here is CASSLTGSYNQPQHF. In DNA, the CDR3 is TGTGCCAGCAGCTTAACGGGGAGTTACAATCAGCCCCAGCATTTT.